This T cell receptor beta chain was identified in a study of blood T cell repertoires in COVID-19. TCRdb keeps only in-frame clones here, not all; method: immunoSEQ multiplex PCR. The sample has under 300,000 clones, about 85% seen once; the top ten hold roughly 1.9%. V lost 3 bases and J 3 bases, leaving 11 bases between the germline ends. This CDR3 has 14 residues. Germline CDR1 and CDR2: MGHRA and YSYEKL. The sequencing input was peripheral blood. This sequence was found in a man aged 25-40 years who had recovered from COVID-19. The gene calls are TRBV4-1 and TRBJ1-1, with D uncertain. CDR3 in amino acids: CASSHGIRDTEAFF. The CDR3 bases are TGCGCCAGCAGCCATGGAATTCGGGACACTGAAGCTTTCTTT.